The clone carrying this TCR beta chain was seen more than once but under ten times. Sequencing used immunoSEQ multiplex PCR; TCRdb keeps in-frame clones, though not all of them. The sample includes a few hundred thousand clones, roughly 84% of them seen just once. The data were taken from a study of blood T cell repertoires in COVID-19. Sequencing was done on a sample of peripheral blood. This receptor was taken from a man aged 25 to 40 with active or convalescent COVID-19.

In nucleotides, the CDR3 is TGCAGCGTTGAACTAGTTGTGGGGGGCACTGAAGCTTTCTTT. Translated: CSVELVVGGTEAFF. The V call is TRBV29-1, the J call TRBJ1-1; the D gene is possibly TRBD1 (5 bases). In germline, CDR1 is SQVTM, CDR2 ANQGSEA. V lost 2 bases, J lost 4 bases, and 14 bases lay in between. The CDR3 covers 14 residues.